This T cell receptor beta chain was observed in a study of T cell responses to AZD1222 COVID-19 vaccine. Broader study findings: Spike-specific TCR repertoires showed rising breadth and depth after two AZD1222 doses.

Details on this clone: Its target is not known.

The germline CDR1 and CDR2 sequences are SGHRS and YFSETQ. V gave up 2 bases and J gave up 4 bases; unmatched junction bases: 5. The CDR3 has 15 residues. Some clones are missing from TCRdb's copy, which holds only in-frame ones; the method was immunoSEQ multiplex PCR. The data hold 130,000 to 150,000 clones, with around 83% observed a single time. The rearrangement uses TRBV5-1 and TRBJ2-5; the match to TRBD1 covers 10 bases. This TCR was recovered from an adult who received the AZD1222 COVID-19 vaccine. The input for sequencing was peripheral blood, taken 28 days after the second AZD1222 dose. CDR3 nucleotides: TGCGCCAGCAGCTTACCGGGACAGGGGACAGAGACCCAGTACTTC. As protein: CASSLPGQGTETQYF. Looking up the rest from reference TRBV5-1 and TRBJ2-5 gives the full variable domain: KAGVTQTPRYLIKTRGQQVTLSCSPISGHRSVSWYQQTPGQGLQFLFEYFSETQRNKGNFPGRFSGRQFSNSRSEMNVSTLELGDSALYLCASSLPGQGTETQYFGPGTRLLVL.